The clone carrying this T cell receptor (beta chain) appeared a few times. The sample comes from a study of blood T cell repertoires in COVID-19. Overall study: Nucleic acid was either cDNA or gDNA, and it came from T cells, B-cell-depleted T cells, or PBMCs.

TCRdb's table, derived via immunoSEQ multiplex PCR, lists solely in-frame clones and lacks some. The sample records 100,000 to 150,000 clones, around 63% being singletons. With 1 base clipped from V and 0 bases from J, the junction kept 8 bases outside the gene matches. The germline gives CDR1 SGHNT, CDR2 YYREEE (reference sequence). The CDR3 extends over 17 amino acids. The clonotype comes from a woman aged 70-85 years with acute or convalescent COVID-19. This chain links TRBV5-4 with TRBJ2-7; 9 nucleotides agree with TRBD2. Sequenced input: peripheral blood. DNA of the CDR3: TGTGCCAGCAGCTTGAGGGGCCCTAGCGGGGCCTCCTACGAGCAGTACTTC. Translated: CASSLRGPSGASYEQYF. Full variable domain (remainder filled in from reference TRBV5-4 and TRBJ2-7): ETGVTQSPTHLIKTRGQQVTLRCSSQSGHNTVSWYQQALGQGPQFIFQYYREEENGRGNFPPRFSGLQFPNYSSELNVNALELDDSALYLCASSLRGPSGASYEQYFGPGTRLTVT.